This passage covers 12 T cell receptor beta chains from one sample sequenced in a study of CD8 T cells in ankylosing spondylitis. TCRdb analysed the 5' RACE reads with MiXCR anew, one entry per CDR3 protein. The profile covers 40,000 to 55,000 distinct CDR3 sequences, with less than 8.5% appearing a single time and around 8.7% taken by the ten largest. The sample comprised blood, either unsorted or a sorted T cell fraction (not recorded which). These receptors were obtained from a female donor with ankylosing spondylitis or in good health (not recorded which).

In this sample, this clonotype turned up many times. The chain has TRBV3-1 and TRBJ1-1, with a weak D call TRBD1 (6 bases). CDR1 is LGHDT, CDR2 YNNKEL, per germline (reference sequence). V dropped 4 bases and J dropped 1 base, with 10 bases sitting between them. The CDR3 spans 14 residues. CDR3 residues: CASSPLQGNTEAFF. The DNA for the CDR3 is TGTGCCAGCAGCCCCCTACAGGGGAACACTGAAGCTTTCTTT.

This clonotype came up many times. The CDR3 spells CASSPPSPTDTQYF. The CDR3 DNA reads as TGTGCCAGCTCACCACCGTCCCCCACAGATACGCAGTATTTT. The rearrangement links TRBV18 to TRBJ2-3; D not resolved. Germline assignment: CDR1 KGHSH and CDR2 LQKENI. The CDR3 contains 14 residues. Trimming shortened V by 0 bases and J by 2 bases, and 6 bases separated the two germline ends. Filled out from reference TRBV18 and TRBJ2-3, the complete variable domain reads NAGVMQNPRHLVRRRGQEARLRCSPMKGHSHVYWYRQLPEEGLKFMVYLQKENIIDESGMPKERFSAEFPKEGPSILRIQQVVRGDSAAYFCASSPPSPTDTQYFGPGTRLTVL.

The table lists this clonotype with many counts. J is TRBJ2-6 and V is TRBV29-1; D is unresolved. Germline V CDR1 and CDR2: SQVTM, ANQGSEA. This CDR3 has 13 amino acids. V gave up 3 bases and J gave up 2 bases, with 5 bases separating them. Here the CDR3 reads CSVDSPGANVLTF. The CDR3 region has the DNA TGCAGCGTTGATTCCCCTGGGGCCAACGTCCTGACTTTC.

This clonotype was detected many times. The V gene is TRBV29-1, the J gene TRBJ2-7, with 8 positions matching TRBD1. V dropped 6 bases and J dropped 5; count of bases not matched to a gene: 12. The germline V gene has CDR1 SQVTM and CDR2 ANQGSEA. The CDR3 runs to 14 residues. The CDR3 sequence is CSVATGDKKDEQYF. The CDR3 bases are TGCAGCGTAGCGACAGGGGATAAGAAGGACGAGCAGTACTTC.

Notes on this clonotype: This may be a read error, as it is one base from a much larger clone. This rearrangement joins TRBV5-5 to TRBJ2-7, with 9 positions matching TRBD1. Germline V gives CDR1 SGHKS, CDR2 YYEKEE (reference sequence). The CDR3 has 13 residues. CDR3 nucleotides: TGTGTCAGCAGCAGGGGACAGGGCTACGAGCAGTACTTC. It encodes CVSSRGQGYEQYF.

This clonotype was seen ten or more times. The chain couples TRBV5-1 to TRBJ1-2; 11 nucleotides align to TRBD1. The germline V gene has CDR1 SGHRS and CDR2 YFSETQ. The junction had 13 bases not matched to a gene; V was cut back by 7 bases and J by 11 bases. This CDR3 is 14 amino acids long. CDR3 sequence reads: CASVESPGQGEYTF. The CDR3 DNA follows: TGCGCCAGCGTCGAATCACCGGGACAGGGGGAATACACCTTC.

This clonotype was found a few times. CDR3 sequence: CASTRKSGANVLTF. In nucleotides, the CDR3 is TGTGCCAGCACCCGAAAATCTGGGGCCAACGTCCTGACTTTC. The rearrangement uses TRBV6-1 and TRBJ2-6; D remains ambiguous. Trimming took 7 bases from V and 1 from J, leaving 8 bases between them. The CDR3 covers 14 residues. Germline lookup yields CDR1 MNHNS and CDR2 SASEGT.

In DNA, the CDR3 is TGTGCCAGCAGCCAAGAACAGAATCCCCTGACGCCTGAAGCTTTCTTT. Translated: CASSQEQNPLTPEAFF. The genes are TRBV14 and TRBJ1-1; D is uncertain. V gave up 0 bases and J gave up 6 bases, with 17 bases separating them. The germline CDR1 and CDR2 sequences are SGHDN and FVKESK. The CDR3 sequence is 16 residues long. The entire variable domain, with the rest obtained from reference TRBV14 and TRBJ1-1, is as follows: EAGVTQFPSHSVIEKGQTVTLRCDPISGHDNLYWYRRVMGKEIKFLLHFVKESKQDESGMPNNRFLAERTGGTYSTLKVQPAELEDSGVYFCASSQEQNPLTPEAFFGQGTRLTVV.

This chain connects TRBV28 to TRBJ1-4; possible D gene TRBD1, 6 bases. V was trimmed by 10 bases and J by 6 bases, leaving 15 bases between them. Germline CDR1 reads MDHEN; CDR2 reads SYDVKM. This CDR3 comprises 13 residues. The DNA for the CDR3 is TGTGCCACAGGGGCAGGTGATGATGAAAAACTGTTTTTT. The encoded protein is CATGAGDDEKLFF.

This clonotype was counted many times. This chain uses TRBV28 with TRBJ1-1; 7 bases line up with TRBD1. This CDR3 has 15 residues. Germline trimming cut 7 bases from V and 1 base from J; bases unmatched to any gene: 9. Germline V lookup: CDR1 MDHEN, CDR2 SYDVKM. CDR3 residues: CASTSLGQRNTEAFF. CDR3 in DNA: TGTGCCAGCACCTCCCTGGGACAGAGGAACACTGAAGCTTTCTTT. Variable domain in full (rest from reference TRBV28 and TRBJ1-1): DVKVTQSSRYLVKRTGEKVFLECVQDMDHENMFWYRQDPGLGLRLIYFSYDVKMKEKGDIPEGYSVSREKKERFSLILESASTNQTSMYLCASTSLGQRNTEAFFGQGTRLTVV.

This rearrangement joins TRBV7-2 to TRBJ2-3, with a tentative D call TRBD2 (5 bases). This CDR3 contains 15 residues. Germline assignment: CDR1 SGHTA and CDR2 FQGNSA. The V and J ends lost 1 base and 2 bases respectively, with 10 bases between them. The CDR3 bases are TGTGCCAGCAGCTTAGTTGCTAGCTTCACAGATACGCAGTATTTT. Translating it yields CASSLVASFTDTQYF.

Many counts were recorded for this clonotype. The rearrangement links TRBV12-3 or TRBV12-4 to TRBJ1-1; no clear D gene. Trimming cost V 2 bases and J 6 bases, with 16 bases left between them. CDR3 length: 15 amino acids. The CDR3 DNA is TGTGCCAGCAGTTTATTCCGGATTCCCCGGGCTGAAGCTTTCTTT. As protein: CASSLFRIPRAEAFF.